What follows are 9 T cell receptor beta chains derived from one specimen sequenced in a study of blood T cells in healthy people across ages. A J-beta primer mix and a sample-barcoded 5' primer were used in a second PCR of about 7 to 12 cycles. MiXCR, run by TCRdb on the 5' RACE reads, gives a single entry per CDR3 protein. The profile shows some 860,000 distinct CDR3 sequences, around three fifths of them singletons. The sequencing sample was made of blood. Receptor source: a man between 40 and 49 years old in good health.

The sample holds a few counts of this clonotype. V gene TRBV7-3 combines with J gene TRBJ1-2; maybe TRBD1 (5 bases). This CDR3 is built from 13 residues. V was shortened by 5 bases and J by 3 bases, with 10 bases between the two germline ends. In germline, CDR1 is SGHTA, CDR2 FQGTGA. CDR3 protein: CASSPTVDYGYTF. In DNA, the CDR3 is TGTGCCAGCAGCCCGACAGTAGACTATGGCTACACCTTC.

The CDR3: CASSQTFGVEQYF. The CDR3 DNA is TGCGCCAGCAGCCAAACTTTTGGGGTCGAGCAGTACTTC. This chain joins TRBV4-1 and TRBJ2-7; D gene uncertain. The CDR3 loop spans 13 amino acids. Looked up from germline, CDR1 is MGHRA and CDR2 is YSYEKL. V was clipped by 2 bases and J by 6 bases, with 11 bases between them.

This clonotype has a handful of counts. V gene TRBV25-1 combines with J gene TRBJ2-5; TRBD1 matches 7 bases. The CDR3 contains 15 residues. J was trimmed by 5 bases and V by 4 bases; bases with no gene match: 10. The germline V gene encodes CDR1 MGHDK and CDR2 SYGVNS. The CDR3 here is CASSGRTGVRETQYF. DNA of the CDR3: TGTGCCAGCAGTGGTCGAACAGGGGTCAGGGAGACCCAGTACTTC.

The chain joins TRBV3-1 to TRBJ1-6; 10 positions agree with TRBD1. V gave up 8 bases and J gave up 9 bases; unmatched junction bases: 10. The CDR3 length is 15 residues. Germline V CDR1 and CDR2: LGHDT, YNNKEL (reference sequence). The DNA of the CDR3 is TGTGCCAGCTCCGAGGGACAGGGGATAAGTTCACCCCTCCACTTT. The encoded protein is CASSEGQGISSPLHF.

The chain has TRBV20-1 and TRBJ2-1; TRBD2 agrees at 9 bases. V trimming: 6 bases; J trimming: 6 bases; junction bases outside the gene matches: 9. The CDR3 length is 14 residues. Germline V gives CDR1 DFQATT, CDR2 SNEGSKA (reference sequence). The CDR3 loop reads CSATGTSFSNEQFF. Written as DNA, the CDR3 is TGCAGTGCCACCGGGACTAGCTTTTCCAATGAGCAGTTCTTC.

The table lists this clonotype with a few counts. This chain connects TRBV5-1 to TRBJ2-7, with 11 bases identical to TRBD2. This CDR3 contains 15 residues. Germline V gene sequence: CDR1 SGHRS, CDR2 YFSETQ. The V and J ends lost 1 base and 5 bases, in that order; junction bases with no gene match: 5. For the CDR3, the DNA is TGCGCCAGCAGCTTGCGGACTAGCGGGTGGGACGAGCAGTACTTC. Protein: CASSLRTSGWDEQYF.

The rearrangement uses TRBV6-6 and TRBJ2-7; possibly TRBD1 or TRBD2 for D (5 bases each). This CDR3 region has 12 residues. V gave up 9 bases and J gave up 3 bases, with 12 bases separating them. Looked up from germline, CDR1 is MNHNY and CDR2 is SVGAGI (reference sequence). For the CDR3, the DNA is TGTGCCAGTGGTAATGGGGGCTACGAGCAGTACTTC. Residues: CASGNGGYEQYF.

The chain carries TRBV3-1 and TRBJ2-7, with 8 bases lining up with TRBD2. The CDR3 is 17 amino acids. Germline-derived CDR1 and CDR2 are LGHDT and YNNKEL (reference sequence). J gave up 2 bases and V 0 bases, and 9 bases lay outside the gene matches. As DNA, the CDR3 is TGTGCCAGCAGCCAAGACCTACGCGGGGGGAGCCCCTACGAGCAGTACTTC. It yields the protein CASSQDLRGGSPYEQYF.

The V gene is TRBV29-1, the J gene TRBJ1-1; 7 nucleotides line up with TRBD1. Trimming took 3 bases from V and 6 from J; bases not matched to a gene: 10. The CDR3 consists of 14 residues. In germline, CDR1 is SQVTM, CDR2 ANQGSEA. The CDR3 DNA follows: TGCAGCGTTGAGGCCTCCGGGACAGATCCTGAAGCTTTCTTT. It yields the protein CSVEASGTDPEAFF.